This T cell receptor (beta chain) comes out of a study of T cell clonality in common variable immunodeficiency. The study's findings and limits: Fewer TCRbeta clones were shared among CVID subjects than controls. T cell subpopulation sequencing would be needed to explain CVID clonality.

Comment on this clone: Antigen: not known.

Method: immunoSEQ multiplex PCR; TCRdb's copy keeps in-frame clones and lacks some. The sample shows tens of thousands of clones, no singletons; the ten largest hold around 4.1%. This TCR came from a person aged 18 to 75 in good health. The material sequenced was peripheral blood mononuclear cells.

This chain's CDR3 is CASSGWRPGLDGQYF. The CDR3 bases that were read are TGTGCCAGCAGTGGTTGGAGGCCGGGACTGGATGGT. The rearrangement joins TRBV6-1 to TRBJ2-4; weak D call: TRBD2 (6 bases). The CDR3 goes on 3 residues after the read ends, and that part is filled in from the germline J gene. This CDR3 contains 15 residues. Germline lookup yields CDR1 MNHNS and CDR2 SASEGT.